The rows below give T cell receptor beta chains drawn from one sample of a study of OX40 agonist ivuxolimab in advanced cancers. The data were produced by immunoSEQ multiplex PCR, yet TCRdb's version contains in-frame clones alone and is incomplete. The table shows roughly 64,000 clones, with about 86% occurring only once. The specimen was CD4+ or CD8+ T cells sorted from blood, collected in a trial of the OX40 agonist ivuxolimab. The origin of the receptors is an adult with an advanced solid tumor such as melanoma, head and neck, liver or kidney cancer. Each CDR3 is given with its conserved first and last residue. D genes are given only for firm matches.

>TRBV15|.|TRBJ2-6
CATSREAWNSGANVLTF
>TRBV5-4|.|TRBJ2-2
CASSLFGPNTGELFF
>TRBV5-1|.|TRBJ2-3
CASSLRVHGTQYF
>TRBV6-4|.|TRBJ1-6
CASRLWADPYYNSPLHF
>TRBV15|.|TRBJ2-1
CATSRNRTSNEQFF
>TRBV19|.|TRBJ1-2
CASSPRTTGGYTF
>TRBV7-6|.|TRBJ1-1
CASSIGAGVTEAFF
>TRBV7-4|.|TRBJ2-7
CASSPLPPGAGEQYF
>TRBV25-1|.|TRBJ2-3
CASSGAGSTDTQYF
>TRBV4-2|TRBD2|TRBJ2-2
CASSQVSGRAKGGELFF
>TRBV11-3|TRBD1|TRBJ1-4
CASSLGQGEEKLFF
>TRBV5-1|.|TRBJ2-1
CASSWTWDEQFF
>TRBV28|.|TRBJ1-6
CASSRPDPGSSYNSPLHF
>TRBV5-6|TRBD1|TRBJ1-5
CASSRVDRADQPQHF
>TRBV14|.|TRBJ2-7
CASSQTTGEARSYEQYF
>TRBV11-2|.|TRBJ1-6
CASGGSSYNSPLHF
>TRBV7-3|.|TRBJ2-2
CASSYPYTGELFF
>TRBV7-8|.|TRBJ2-3
CASSQSAGPSTQYF
>TRBV29-1|TRBD2|TRBJ2-1
CSVEQGGSYNEQFF
>TRBV6-1|.|TRBJ1-5
CASSEKPGGTNQPQHF
>TRBV18|.|TRBJ1-2
CASSPLGGLNYGYTF
>TRBV6-1|.|TRBJ1-2
CASSEATGTTYGYTF
>TRBV5-3|.|TRBJ1-2
CASSRGRELYGYTF
>TRBV2|TRBD2|TRBJ2-1
CASSSKGHTGTSDEQFF
>TRBV19|TRBD1|TRBJ1-1
CASSSYRGGTEAFF
>TRBV5-1|TRBD1|TRBJ2-3
CASSVTGGATDTQYF
>TRBV7-9|.|TRBJ1-2
CASSLTGGGYTF
>TRBV5-6|.|TRBJ2-3
CASSQPGITDTQYF
>TRBV7-2|.|TRBJ1-1
CASSGRGSRPINTEAFF
>TRBV6-5|.|TRBJ1-1
CASSYSVGVLNTEAFF
>TRBV4-1|.|TRBJ1-6
CASSQEGAGRSPLHF
>TRBV9|TRBD1|TRBJ1-2
CASSVDGTGSGYTF
>TRBV6-5|.|TRBJ2-7
CASSYSFGADYEQYF
>TRBV5-4|.|TRBJ2-3
CASSLTPTTSTDTQYF
>TRBV29-1|.|TRBJ1-2
CSVARDYGYTF
>TRBV9|.|TRBJ1-4
CASSLSGGGRIGEKLFF
>TRBV10-3|TRBD1|TRBJ1-2
CAISFNPGQGAYGYTF
>TRBV5-4|TRBD1|TRBJ1-1
CASSPRTGENTEAFF
>TRBV7-9|.|TRBJ2-7
CASGRLPYEQYF
>TRBV14|.|TRBJ2-6
CASSQERRGLSGANVLTF
>TRBV6-5|.|TRBJ2-7
CASSRNLQGYEQYF
>TRBV7-9|.|TRBJ1-1
CASSLSGNTEAFF
>TRBV6-5|.|TRBJ2-7
CASSYGPYEQYF
>TRBV29-1|.|TRBJ2-5
CSVQLQETQYF
>TRBV20-1|.|TRBJ2-3
CSARPDTQYF
>TRBV5-4|TRBD1|TRBJ2-7
CASATGQSYEQYF